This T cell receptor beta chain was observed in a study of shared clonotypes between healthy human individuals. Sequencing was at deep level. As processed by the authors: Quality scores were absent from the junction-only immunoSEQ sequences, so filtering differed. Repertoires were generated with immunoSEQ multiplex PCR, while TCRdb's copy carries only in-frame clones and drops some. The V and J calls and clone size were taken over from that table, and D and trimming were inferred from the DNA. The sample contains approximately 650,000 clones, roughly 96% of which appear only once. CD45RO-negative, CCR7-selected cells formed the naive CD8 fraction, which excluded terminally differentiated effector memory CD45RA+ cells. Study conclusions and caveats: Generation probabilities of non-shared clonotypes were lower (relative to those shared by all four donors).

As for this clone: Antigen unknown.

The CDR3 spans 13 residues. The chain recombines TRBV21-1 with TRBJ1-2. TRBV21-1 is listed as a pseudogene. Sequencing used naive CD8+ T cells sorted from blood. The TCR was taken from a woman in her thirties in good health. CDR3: CASRDQVSYGYTF. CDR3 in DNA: TGTGCCAGCAGGGACCAGGTAAGCTATGGCTACACCTTC.